Following are 14 T cell receptor beta chains from one sample sequenced in a study of blood T cell repertoires in COVID-19. Assay used: immunoSEQ multiplex PCR; TCRdb lists only in-frame clones, some missing. The sample lists around 180,000 clones, about nine tenths occurring once. The sample comprised peripheral blood. Receptor source: a man aged 65 to 85 with active or convalescent COVID-19.

The chain joins TRBV5-4 to TRBJ2-1; D gene uncertain. CDR1 SGHNT and CDR2 YYREEE come from the germline V gene (reference sequence). The CDR3 loop spans 15 amino acids. The ends were cut back, 0 bases at V and 0 bases at J, with 7 bases in the middle. The CDR3 reads CASSLDSSSYNEQFF. In nucleotides, the CDR3 is TGTGCCAGCAGCTTGGACAGTAGCTCCTACAATGAGCAGTTCTTC.

The V gene is TRBV28, the J gene TRBJ2-1; maybe TRBD2 (6 bases). The germline CDR1 and CDR2 sequences are MDHEN and SYDVKM. V was pared by 2 bases and J by 6 bases, with 14 bases between. This CDR3 has 15 residues. The CDR3 sequence is CASSLATGTPNEQFF. The CDR3 DNA reads TGTGCCAGCAGTTTAGCGACGGGGACTCCCAATGAGCAGTTCTTC.

The chain joins TRBV28 to TRBJ2-7; no clear D gene. V was pared by 7 bases and J by 6 bases, with 7 bases between. CDR3 length equals 10 residues. The germline gives CDR1 MDHEN, CDR2 SYDVKM. The CDR3 bases are TGTGCCAGCATTAGTGTCGAGCAGTACTTC. Translation gives CASISVEQYF.

The chain links TRBV19 to TRBJ2-1, with 9 bases matching TRBD2. Germline V gene lookup returns CDR1 LNHDA and CDR2 SQIVND (reference sequence). The CDR3 is 15 residues long. Losses at the gene ends were 4 bases for V and 8 bases for J; bases not matched to a gene: 9. CDR3 sequence: CASSTGLAVIDEQFF. Written as DNA, the CDR3 is TGTGCCAGTAGTACGGGACTAGCAGTAATAGATGAGCAGTTCTTC. Full variable domain (remainder filled in from reference TRBV19 and TRBJ2-1): DGGITQSPKYLFRKEGQNVTLSCEQNLNHDAMYWYRQDPGQGLRLIYYSQIVNDFQKGDIAEGYSVSREKKESFPLTVTSAQKNPTAFYLCASSTGLAVIDEQFFGPGTRLTVL.

The chain couples TRBV11-2 to TRBJ2-7; 9 bases are shared with TRBD2. The CDR3 is made up of 15 amino acids. V shed 3 bases and J 7 bases; nucleotides not matched to a gene: 10. Germline V gives CDR1 SGHAT, CDR2 FQNNGV. CDR3 region: CASSFLAGSLGEQYF. CDR3 nucleotides: TGTGCCAGCAGCTTTCTAGCGGGGTCCTTGGGGGAGCAGTACTTC.

The chain uses TRBV28 and TRBJ1-3, with D possibly matching TRBD1 (6 bases). Trimming left V 6 bases short and J 5 bases short, with 14 bases between. Germline lookup yields CDR1 MDHEN and CDR2 SYDVKM. CDR3 length: 14 amino acids. CDR3 DNA sequence: TGTGCCAGCAGCCGGGACATTTTAAGAAACACCATATATTTT. It yields the protein CASSRDILRNTIYF.

The chain couples TRBV7-9 to TRBJ2-2; D is perhaps TRBD2 (6 bases). The CDR3 extends over 15 amino acids. Trimming pared 2 bases from V and 3 bases from J, leaving 10 bases between. The germline gives CDR1 SEHNR, CDR2 FQNEAQ (reference sequence). The CDR3 protein is CASSLYSGDTGELFF. The DNA of the CDR3 is TGTGCCAGCAGCTTATATTCGGGGGACACCGGGGAGCTGTTTTTT.

This clone came up once. The V and J genes are TRBV7-8 and TRBJ1-2; 7 positions match TRBD1. The germline V gene encodes CDR1 SGHVS and CDR2 FQNEAQ. Trimming removed 1 base from V and 7 bases from J; junction bases left unmatched: 6. The length of the CDR3 is 14 residues. The CDR3 here is CASSLGGGVFGYTF. CDR3 DNA: TGTGCCAGCAGCTTAGGAGGGGGCGTTTTTGGCTACACCTTC.

This clone was picked up one time. V usage is TRBV20-1 and J usage is TRBJ2-1; maybe TRBD2 (6 bases). V lost 4 bases and J 6 bases, leaving 22 bases between the germline ends. This CDR3 is 16 amino acids long. The germline V gene has CDR1 DFQATT and CDR2 SNEGSKA (reference sequence). The CDR3 here is CSANDRGRDQPNEQFF. As DNA, the CDR3 is TGCAGTGCTAATGACCGCGGGCGGGATCAGCCCAATGAGCAGTTCTTC.

The DNA of the CDR3 is TGTGCCAGCAGCCAATCTAACCCGAACACTGAAGCTTTCTTT. Its translation is CASSQSNPNTEAFF. This chain joins TRBV4-2 and TRBJ1-1, with D hard to call. V was clipped by 2 bases and J by 1 base, with 8 bases between them. The length of the CDR3 is 14 residues. CDR1 and CDR2 (germline): LGHNA, YNFKEQ.

V and J are TRBV19 and TRBJ1-5, with D perhaps matching TRBD1 (6 bases). Trimming left V 3 bases short and J 4 bases short, with 19 bases between. The CDR3 has 17 residues. Germline CDR1 LNHDA, CDR2 SQIVND (reference sequence). CDR3 nucleotide sequence: TGTGCCAGTAGTATGAGTCCCTCCAGGGGCTGGAATCAGCCCCAGCATTTT. Protein product: CASSMSPSRGWNQPQHF.

The rearrangement joins TRBV4-3 to TRBJ2-3; 10 nucleotides line up with TRBD2. Germline lookup yields CDR1 LGHNA and CDR2 YSLEER. The CDR3 runs 17 residues. The J segment lost 5 bases and the V segment lost 1 base, leaving 9 bases of the junction unmatched. The DNA for the CDR3 is TGCGCCAGCAGCCAAGTCTGGAAGCGGGGGGGCCGAGATACGCAGTATTTT. This encodes CASSQVWKRGGRDTQYF.

The gene calls are TRBV28 and TRBJ1-4, with a tentative D call TRBD1 (5 bases). V was trimmed by 3 bases and J by 8 bases, leaving 22 bases between them. CDR1 MDHEN and CDR2 SYDVKM come from the germline V gene. The CDR3 totals 17 residues. CDR3 loop: CASSFSGETLFGEKLFF. The CDR3 DNA is TGTGCCAGCAGTTTTTCGGGGGAGACCCTTTTCGGCGAAAAACTGTTTTTT.

The rearrangement uses TRBV2 and TRBJ2-2; tentative D call: TRBD1 (6 bases). The CDR3 length is 13 residues. Germline V gives CDR1 SNHLY, CDR2 FYNNEI. Trimming took 6 bases from V and 5 from J, leaving 10 bases between them. The CDR3 here is CASSRTATGELFF. The CDR3 region has the DNA TGTGCCAGCAGCCGGACAGCTACCGGGGAGCTGTTTTTT.